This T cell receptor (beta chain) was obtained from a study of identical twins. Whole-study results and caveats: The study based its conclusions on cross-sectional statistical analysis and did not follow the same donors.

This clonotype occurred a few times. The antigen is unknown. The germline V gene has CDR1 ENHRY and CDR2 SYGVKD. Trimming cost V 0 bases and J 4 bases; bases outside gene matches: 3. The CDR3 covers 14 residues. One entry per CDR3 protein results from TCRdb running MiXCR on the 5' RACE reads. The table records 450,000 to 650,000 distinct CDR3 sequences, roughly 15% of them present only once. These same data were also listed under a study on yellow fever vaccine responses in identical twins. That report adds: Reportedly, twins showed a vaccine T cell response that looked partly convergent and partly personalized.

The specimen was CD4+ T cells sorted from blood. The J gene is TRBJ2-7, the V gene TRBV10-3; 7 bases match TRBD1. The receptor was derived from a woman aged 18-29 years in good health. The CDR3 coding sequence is TGTGCCATCAGTGAGTCGGACAGGACTTACGAGCAGTACGTC. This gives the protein CAISESDRTYEQYV.